Presented here are 26 T cell receptor beta chains from one specimen sequenced in a study of Ad26.COV2.S vaccination and SARS-CoV-2 variants. Stated treatment: some 20 received Ad26.COV2.S at low or high dose, single or two shots; about 5 received placebo; per-sample allocation not given. Day 63 after the first vaccine or placebo injection was the time point for sampling. TCRdb's copy holds only in-frame clones and misses some; the assay was immunoSEQ multiplex PCR. The profile shows about 680,000 clones, 80% to 90% of them singletons. Sequenced material: peripheral blood, taken in a trial of Ad26.COV2.S vaccine versus placebo. The receptors derive from a person aged 18-60 years who received the Ad26.COV2.S COVID-19 vaccine or a placebo.

The V gene is TRBV19, the J gene TRBJ2-4; D is uncertain. Germline CDR1 and CDR2: LNHDA and SQIVND (reference sequence). The CDR3 totals 12 residues. Trimming pared 6 bases from V and 4 bases from J, leaving 7 bases between. The CDR3 DNA sequence: TGTGCCAGTAGGACTGGTAAAAACATTCAGTACTTC. Its translation is CASRTGKNIQYF.

DNA for the CDR3: TGCGCCAGCAGTGAGTCGAGGCCTAGCAGGGAGGAGACCCAGTACTTC. Translated: CASSESRPSREETQYF. This chain uses TRBV10-1 with TRBJ2-5; TRBD1 or TRBD2 may be the D gene (5 bases each). The CDR3 spans 16 residues. Trimming left V 0 bases short and J 5 bases short, with 16 bases between. Germline assignment: CDR1 WNHNN and CDR2 SYGVQD (reference sequence).

This clone was observed a few times. The chain has TRBV10-1 and TRBJ2-7; the match to TRBD2 covers 10 bases. V shed 11 bases and J 5 bases; nucleotides not matched to a gene: 12. CDR3 length equals 14 residues. Germline V gives CDR1 WNHNN, CDR2 SYGVQD (reference sequence). CDR3 DNA: TGCGCCGCGGCCCCTAGCGGGAGTGTCCACGAGCAGTACTTC. It encodes CAAAPSGSVHEQYF.

The chain has TRBV30 and TRBJ1-6, with a tentative D call TRBD1 (5 bases). The V gene lost 3 bases and the J gene lost 9 bases, with 12 bases spanning the gap. Germline values: CDR1 GTSNPN, CDR2 SVGIG (reference sequence). The CDR3 spans 13 residues. The CDR3 DNA sequence: TGTGCCTGGAGCGACCTGGGGACTTCACCCCTCCACTTT. Translating gives CAWSDLGTSPLHF.

This chain uses TRBV3-1 (or the pseudogene TRBV3-2) with TRBJ2-5; D remains ambiguous. This CDR3 has 15 residues. The germline V gene encodes CDR1 LGHDT and CDR2 YNNKEL (reference sequence). V lost 0 bases and J lost 2, with 10 bases in between. CDR3: CASSQDLAQQETQYF. The CDR3 DNA sequence: TGTGCCAGCAGCCAAGATTTAGCCCAACAAGAGACCCAGTACTTC.

The genes are TRBV2 and TRBJ1-5; 7 bases are a match to TRBD1. J lost 6 bases, V lost 1 base, and 3 bases had no gene match. This CDR3 has 14 amino acids. In germline, CDR1 is SNHLY, CDR2 FYNNEI. For the CDR3, the DNA is TGTGCCAGCAGTGAAGGACAGGGTGGTCAGCCCCAGCATTTT. Translation gives CASSEGQGGQPQHF.

The rearrangement links TRBV3-1 (or the pseudogene TRBV3-2) to TRBJ1-5; D is ambiguous. V shed 5 bases and J shed 7 bases, with 18 bases lying between them. Germline lookup yields CDR1 LGHDT and CDR2 YNNKEL (reference sequence). CDR3 length equals 15 residues. CDR3 coding DNA: TGTGCCAGCAGCTCCAGCGAGTTTTACCAACAGCCCCAGCATTTT. This encodes CASSSSEFYQQPQHF.

The rearrangement joins TRBV3-1 (or the pseudogene TRBV3-2) to TRBJ2-2; 8 positions agree with TRBD2. CDR1 is LGHDT and CDR2 is YNNKEL in the germline V gene (reference sequence). After removal of 1 base from V and 1 base from J, the junction contained 2 bases not matched to a gene. This CDR3 contains 16 residues. The DNA of the CDR3 is TGTGCCAGCAGCCAAGGGCTAGCGGGGAACACCGGGGAGCTGTTTTTT. This encodes CASSQGLAGNTGELFF.

The V and J genes are TRBV3-1 (or the pseudogene TRBV3-2) and TRBJ2-1, with 14 bases identical to TRBD2. Trimming cost V 4 bases and J 3 bases; bases outside gene matches: 8. CDR1 LGHDT and CDR2 YNNKEL come from the germline V gene (reference sequence). The CDR3 has 18 amino acids. CDR3 region: CASSRRTSGGPNYNEQFF. The CDR3 DNA sequence: TGTGCCAGCAGCCGGCGGACTAGCGGGGGGCCCAACTACAATGAGCAGTTCTTC.

CDR3 coding DNA: TGTGCCAGTAGCAGGGGGACAGTCTCCTACGAGCAGTACTTC. The encoded protein is CASSRGTVSYEQYF. V is TRBV19 and J is TRBJ2-7; 7 nucleotides align to TRBD1. The junction had 5 bases not matched to a gene; V was cut back by 6 bases and J by 0 bases. CDR3 length equals 14 residues. Per germline, CDR1 LNHDA and CDR2 SQIVND (reference sequence). The full variable domain, with the rest looked up from reference TRBV19 and TRBJ2-7, is DGGITQSPKYLFRKEGQNVTLSCEQNLNHDAMYWYRQDPGQGLRLIYYSQIVNDFQKGDIAEGYSVSREKKESFPLTVTSAQKNPTAFYLCASSRGTVSYEQYFGPGTRLTVT.

This clone was counted a few times. The J gene is TRBJ2-7, the V gene TRBV2; the D gene could be TRBD1 or TRBD2 (5 bases each). The CDR3 sequence is 12 residues long. CDR1 SNHLY and CDR2 FYNNEI come from the germline V gene. Trimming stripped 4 bases from V and 5 bases from J, with 9 bases between. The CDR3 loop reads CASSGRGDEQYF. In DNA, the CDR3 is TGTGCCAGCAGTGGTCGAGGGGACGAGCAGTACTTC. Full variable domain (outside the CDR3, taken from reference TRBV2 and TRBJ2-7): EPEVTQTPSHQVTQMGQEVILRCVPISNHLYFYWYRQILGQKVEFLVSFYNNEISEKSEIFDDQFSVERPDGSNFTLKIRSTKLEDSAMYFCASSGRGDEQYFGPGTRLTVT.

This sequence joins TRBV18 and TRBJ1-1, with D tentatively TRBD1 (6 bases). V lost 4 bases and J lost 5, with 11 bases in between. Per germline, CDR1 KGHSH and CDR2 LQKENI. CDR3 length: 13 residues. The CDR3 DNA sequence: TGTGCCAGCTCACTCACAGGGATAACTGAAGCTTTCTTT. Residues: CASSLTGITEAFF.

This CDR3 reads CASSLLQEGYGYTF. In DNA form, the CDR3 reads TGTGCCAGCAGCTTATTACAGGAGGGCTATGGCTACACCTTC. The V call is TRBV7-9, the J call TRBJ1-2, with a weak D call TRBD1 (5 bases). The CDR3 totals 14 residues. V was cut by 2 bases and J by 4 bases, with 11 bases left in between. Germline values: CDR1 SEHNR, CDR2 FQNEAQ (reference sequence).

This chain links TRBV7-6 with TRBJ2-6; 7 nucleotides agree with TRBD1. Germline V gene data show CDR1 as SGHVS and CDR2 as FNYEAQ. The CDR3 is made up of 16 amino acids. The V segment lost 4 bases and the J segment 2 bases; nucleotides outside the gene matches: 5. The CDR3 protein is CASSSIGGTGANVLTF. CDR3 bases: TGTGCCAGCAGCTCCATAGGGGGCACTGGGGCCAACGTCCTGACTTTC.

The CDR3 coding sequence is TGTGCCAGCAGTGACTCTCCCCTGAGCTCCTACAATGAGCAGTTCTTC. It translates to CASSDSPLSSYNEQFF. This sequence joins TRBV6-4 and TRBJ2-1; D is uncertain. This CDR3 contains 16 residues. The V end was cut by 0 bases, the J end by 0 bases, with 9 bases between. The germline gives CDR1 MRHNA, CDR2 SNTAGT.

J is TRBJ2-1 and V is TRBV24-1; 16 nucleotides align to TRBD2. The CDR3 loop spans 18 amino acids. The germline V gene has CDR1 KGHDR and CDR2 SFDVKD. The J segment lost 7 bases and the V segment lost 6 bases, leaving 11 bases of the junction unmatched. In DNA form, the CDR3 reads TGTGCCACCAGTCTCACCGGGACTAGCGGGAGGGCCGGGAATGAGCAGTTCTTC. Residues: CATSLTGTSGRAGNEQFF.

The chain uses TRBV4-2 and TRBJ1-5; perhaps TRBD1 as D (5 bases). CDR1 LGHNA and CDR2 YNFKEQ come from the germline V gene. The CDR3 contains 13 residues. V was shortened by 1 base and J by 5 bases, with 6 bases between the two germline ends. CDR3 protein: CASSQVGDQPQHF. The CDR3 DNA reads TGTGCCAGCAGCCAAGTAGGGGATCAGCCCCAGCATTTT.

The chain carries TRBV6-6 and TRBJ2-7, with D possibly TRBD1 on 5 matching bases. Per the germline V gene, CDR1 is MNHNY and CDR2 is SVGAGI (reference sequence). V gave up 8 bases and J gave up 3 bases, with 20 bases separating them. This CDR3 comprises 15 residues. This CDR3 is CASGRGPWDFYEQYF. CDR3 nucleotide sequence: TGTGCCAGCGGTAGGGGCCCGTGGGATTTCTACGAGCAGTACTTC.

The chain is built from TRBV19 and TRBJ2-3, with 10 bases that match TRBD1. The germline gives CDR1 LNHDA, CDR2 SQIVND (reference sequence). CDR3 length: 14 residues. The V and J ends lost 4 bases and 3 bases, in that order; junction bases with no gene match: 1. The chain's CDR3 is CASSRTGGTDTQYF. CDR3 sequence (DNA): TGTGCCAGTAGTAGGACAGGGGGAACAGATACGCAGTATTTT.

The chain recombines TRBV5-1 with TRBJ2-3; 9 bases line up with TRBD1. With 1 base clipped from V and 2 bases from J, the junction kept 8 bases outside the gene matches. The germline CDR1 and CDR2 sequences are SGHRS and YFSETQ. The CDR3 sequence is 17 residues long. The CDR3 DNA reads TGCGCCAGCAGCTTGCGAAGACAGGGGGGACTCACAGATACGCAGTATTTT. Its protein product is CASSLRRQGGLTDTQYF.

V is TRBV19 and J is TRBJ2-1; TRBD1 matches at 7 bases. The trim removed 7 bases at V and 3 bases at J, leaving 9 bases unmatched. In germline, CDR1 is LNHDA, CDR2 SQIVND (reference sequence). The CDR3 extends over 15 amino acids. CDR3 nucleotides: TGTGCCAGTACTAGACAGGGACAAAACTACAATGAGCAGTTCTTC. Translating gives CASTRQGQNYNEQFF.

The gene calls are TRBV19 and TRBJ2-3, with 11 bases lining up with TRBD2. The CDR3 runs 14 residues. V was pared by 8 bases and J by 4 bases, with 5 bases of the junction left unmatched. Germline CDR1 and CDR2: LNHDA and SQIVND (reference sequence). The CDR3 loop reads CASGLAGGADTQYF. In DNA form, the CDR3 reads TGTGCCAGTGGGCTAGCGGGAGGTGCAGATACGCAGTATTTT.

The chain joins TRBV7-9 to TRBJ1-6; D is unclear. CDR1 and CDR2 from the germline V gene are SEHNR and FQNEAQ (reference sequence). V lost 1 base, J lost 14 bases, and 6 bases lay in between. This CDR3 spans 11 amino acids. The CDR3 DNA is TGTGCCAGCAGCTTAGAGACCACCCTCCACTTT. Translating it yields CASSLETTLHF.

The rearrangement joins TRBV7-8 to TRBJ1-5; a possible D gene is TRBD1 (5 bases). The ends were cut back, 5 bases at V and 9 bases at J, with 14 bases in the middle. The CDR3 has 13 residues. Germline V gives CDR1 SGHVS, CDR2 FQNEAQ. CDR3 region: CASSLTGYRPQHF. In nucleotides, the CDR3 is TGTGCCAGCAGCCTAACAGGTTACCGGCCCCAGCATTTT. The full variable domain, completed using reference TRBV7-8 and TRBJ1-5, is GAGVSQSPRYKVAKRGQDVALRCDPISGHVSLFWYQQALGQGPEFLTYFQNEAQLDKSGLPSDRFFAERPEGSVSTLKIQRTQQEDSAVYLCASSLTGYRPQHFGDGTRLSIL.

The chain recombines TRBV7-2 with TRBJ1-2, with D possibly being TRBD1 (5 bases). Trimming took 5 bases from V and 4 from J, leaving 14 bases between them. The CDR3 spans 14 residues. Germline V gives CDR1 SGHTA, CDR2 FQGNSA. The CDR3 region has the DNA TGTGCCAGCAGCCCGGGGGGGGATAGCTATGGCTACACCTTC. Its translation is CASSPGGDSYGYTF.

The J gene is TRBJ2-1, the V gene TRBV9; 13 bases align to TRBD2. The J segment lost 6 bases and the V segment lost 6 bases, leaving 6 bases of the junction unmatched. The CDR3 contains 15 residues. Germline loops: CDR1 SGDLS, CDR2 YYNGEE. CDR3: CASTPRTSGSNEQFF. For the CDR3, the DNA is TGTGCCAGCACCCCTCGGACTAGCGGGAGCAATGAGCAGTTCTTC.